The entry below gives a single T cell receptor beta chain sequence along with its context. This sample is drawn from a study of blood T cell repertoires in COVID-19. On the study more broadly: T cells, B-cell-depleted T cells, or PBMCs provided the cDNA or gDNA that served as material.

In the authors' methods: Counts of nucleated cells, estimated from reference gene primer amplification, were obtained. Only in-frame clones appear in the TCRdb table, and some are missing; sequencing was by immunoSEQ multiplex PCR. V and J calls and clone size follow that table, whereas D and trimming were derived from the DNA. The sample yields about 270,000 clones, about 87% seen once. Participants came from some 26 US areas, aged roughly 18 to 100 years. Recovered status applied to Cohort 3 donors who had two consecutive negative PCRs. It also applied to those with clearance or with symptom resolution. V dropped 0 bases and J dropped 6; count of bases not matched to a gene: 6. CDR1 SGHRS and CDR2 YFSETQ come from the germline V gene. This CDR3 contains 15 residues.

Sample: PBMCs or T cells enriched from blood (not recorded which). The chain has TRBV5-1 and TRBJ2-1; 7 positions agree with TRBD1. This sequence was found in a woman aged 45-65 years who had recovered from COVID-19. CDR3 bases: TGCGCCAGCAGCTTGGCTGGACAGGAAGGCAATGAGCAGTTCTTC. Its protein product is CASSLAGQEGNEQFF. The full variable domain, its missing parts supplied by reference TRBV5-1 and TRBJ2-1, is KAGVTQTPRYLIKTRGQQVTLSCSPISGHRSVSWYQQTPGQGLQFLFEYFSETQRNKGNFPGRFSGRQFSNSRSEMNVSTLELGDSALYLCASSLAGQEGNEQFFGPGTRLTVL.